The clone carrying this TCR beta chain was counted once. The germline V and J ends were trimmed by 7 bases and 1 base, with 5 bases remaining between them. The CDR3 extends over 13 amino acids. The V gene's germline CDR1 is MNHEY and CDR2 SVGAGI. These data originate in a study of blood T cell repertoires in COVID-19. Whole-study context: T cells, B-cell-depleted T cells, or PBMCs provided the cDNA or gDNA that served as material.

Measured with immunoSEQ multiplex PCR; TCRdb has only the in-frame clones, and not every one. The table records 150,000 to 200,000 clones, roughly 80% of them present only once. The clonotype originates from a man in his sixties with active or convalescent COVID-19. The gene calls are TRBV6-5 and TRBJ1-6; D is possibly TRBD1 (5 bases). The sequencing sample was made of peripheral blood. This CDR3 is CASKGSYNSPLHF. As DNA, the CDR3 is TGTGCCAGCAAGGGGTCCTATAATTCACCCCTCCACTTT.